These 29 T cell receptor beta chains share one sample of origin, sequenced in a study of cytomegalovirus exposure and HLA in healthy donors. PCR employed 60 Vbeta and 13 Jbeta primers. TCRdb's table, derived via immunoSEQ multiplex PCR, lists solely in-frame clones and lacks some. The profile shows 90,000 to 140,000 clones, over 75% of them singletons. The source material was PBMCs. The source of these receptors is a woman between 40 and 50 years old in good health and CMV-seropositive.

This chain uses TRBV2 with TRBJ1-3; the D gene is possibly TRBD1 (5 bases). The CDR3 loop spans 13 amino acids. V was pared by 8 bases and J by 0 bases, with 8 bases between. Germline V gives CDR1 SNHLY, CDR2 FYNNEI. CDR3 bases: TGTGCCAGCTTACAGGACTCTGGAAACACCATATATTTT. This translates into CASLQDSGNTIYF. Combining the CDR3 with reference TRBV2 and TRBJ1-3 gives the whole variable domain EPEVTQTPSHQVTQMGQEVILRCVPISNHLYFYWYRQILGQKVEFLVSFYNNEISEKSEIFDDQFSVERPDGSNFTLKIRSTKLEDSAMYFCASLQDSGNTIYFGEGSWLTVV.

The J gene is TRBJ1-4, the V gene TRBV27, with D tentatively TRBD1 (5 bases). Germline CDR1 MNHEY, CDR2 SMNVEV (reference sequence). V gave up 6 bases and J gave up 4 bases, with 12 bases separating them. The CDR3 covers 14 residues. As DNA, the CDR3 is TGTGCCAGCAGAACCGACAGAAGTAATGAAAAACTGTTTTTT. Protein product: CASRTDRSNEKLFF.

This chain links TRBV19 with TRBJ1-5; possibly TRBD1 for D (6 bases). V was shortened by 4 bases and J by 5 bases, with 6 bases between the two germline ends. The CDR3 spans 12 residues. Per germline, CDR1 LNHDA and CDR2 SQIVND (reference sequence). CDR3 loop: CASSTGDQPQHF. As DNA, the CDR3 is TGTGCCAGTAGTACAGGGGATCAGCCCCAGCATTTT. The entire variable domain, with the rest obtained from reference TRBV19 and TRBJ1-5, is as follows: DGGITQSPKYLFRKEGQNVTLSCEQNLNHDAMYWYRQDPGQGLRLIYYSQIVNDFQKGDIAEGYSVSREKKESFPLTVTSAQKNPTAFYLCASSTGDQPQHFGDGTRLSIL.

The chain is built from TRBV4-1 and TRBJ2-2; the D gene is possibly TRBD2 (5 bases). This CDR3 has 16 amino acids. The V end was cut by 0 bases, the J end by 0 bases, with 8 bases between. Germline V CDR1 and CDR2: MGHRA, YSYEKL. The chain's CDR3 is CASSQDGGPNTGELFF. DNA for the CDR3: TGCGCCAGCAGCCAAGATGGAGGTCCGAACACCGGGGAGCTGTTTTTT.

The gene calls are TRBV23-1 and TRBJ1-3; TRBD1 matches at 7 bases. TRBV23-1 is sorted into the ORF group, with uncertain function. The CDR3 consists of 16 residues. J was trimmed by 4 bases and V by 3 bases; bases with no gene match: 9. The chain's CDR3 is CASSQATGCGGNTIYF. CDR3 DNA sequence: TGCGCCAGCAGTCAGGCGACAGGGTGTGGAGGAAACACCATATATTTT.

The chain links TRBV7-3 to TRBJ2-2; maybe TRBD1 (6 bases). There are 17 residues in the CDR3. CDR1 and CDR2 from the germline V gene are SGHTA and FQGTGA. V was shortened by 2 bases and J by 8 bases, with 21 bases between the two germline ends. The DNA of the CDR3 is TGTGCCAGCAGCTTACTAGCCGGGACACGGATGGCGGGGGAGCTGTTTTTT. Encoded protein: CASSLLAGTRMAGELFF.

The rearrangement joins TRBV5-1 to TRBJ2-7, with D perhaps TRBD2 (6 bases). V dropped 0 bases and J dropped 6 bases, with 13 bases sitting between them. CDR1 is SGHRS and CDR2 is YFSETQ in the germline V gene. The CDR3 is 14 amino acids. The CDR3 spells CASSLDRGSGEQYF. The CDR3 nucleotides are TGCGCCAGCAGCTTGGATCGGGGGTCGGGCGAGCAGTACTTC.

The chain links TRBV28 to TRBJ1-4; a possible D gene is TRBD1 (6 bases). Germline V lookup: CDR1 MDHEN, CDR2 SYDVKM. This CDR3 contains 15 residues. Trimming removed 5 bases from V and 8 bases from J, with 18 bases in between. CDR3: CASSTTGRGEEKLFF. CDR3 in DNA: TGTGCCAGCAGTACAACAGGGAGGGGAGAAGAAAAACTGTTTTTT.

The chain carries TRBV6-5 and TRBJ2-5; possible D gene TRBD1, 6 bases. The CDR3 is 14 amino acids. V dropped 2 bases and J dropped 9 bases, with 16 bases sitting between them. From germline, CDR1 is MNHEY and CDR2 SVGAGI. The CDR3 nucleotides are TGTGCCAGCAGTTACCACGGCCTAGAGGGGGCCCAGTACTTC. Translation gives CASSYHGLEGAQYF.

The chain uses TRBV7-2 and TRBJ1-1; tentatively, D is TRBD1 (6 bases). The CDR3 sequence is 15 residues long. The V gene's germline CDR1 is SGHTA and CDR2 FQGNSA. V was shortened by 4 bases and J by 1 base, with 13 bases between the two germline ends. The CDR3 loop is CASSSRRGPNTEAFF. The DNA for the CDR3 is TGTGCCAGCAGCTCTAGGCGGGGGCCGAACACTGAAGCTTTCTTT.

CDR3 DNA: TGTGCCAGCAGCATCGGGGGGCGTTCGACTGGGGCCAACGTCCTGACTTTC. It codes for CASSIGGRSTGANVLTF. This chain uses TRBV5-6 with TRBJ2-6; TRBD2 is a possible D gene (7 bases). This CDR3 comprises 17 residues. V dropped 4 bases and J dropped 2 bases, with 16 bases sitting between them. The germline gives CDR1 SGHDT, CDR2 YYEEEE.

The genes are TRBV27 and TRBJ1-2, with TRBD1 matching over 9 bases. CDR3 length: 17 residues. Per germline, CDR1 MNHEY and CDR2 SMNVEV (reference sequence). V trimming: 5 bases; J trimming: 0 bases; junction bases outside the gene matches: 10. CDR3 coding DNA: TGTGCCAGCAGTCCAAGGGGACAGGGCAAAGCTAACTATGGCTACACCTTC. It codes for CASSPRGQGKANYGYTF.

In this sample, this clone turned up once. V usage is TRBV5-1 and J usage is TRBJ2-3, with 7 bases aligning to TRBD2. The CDR3 length is 16 residues. CDR1 is SGHRS, CDR2 YFSETQ, per germline. V gave up 0 bases and J gave up 2 bases; unmatched junction bases: 6. The CDR3 is CASSLAGGRITDTQYF. The DNA for the CDR3 is TGCGCCAGCAGCTTGGCGGGGGGACGAATCACAGATACGCAGTATTTT.

This clone has only one observation. The junction differs from germline at one of its ends, possibly a read error. The genes are TRBV7-6 and TRBJ2-2; 7 positions agree with TRBD1. The CDR3 consists of 15 residues. The germline V gene has CDR1 SGHVS and CDR2 FNYEAQ. In DNA, the CDR3 is TGTGTCAGCAGCCCTATAAGGGGGCGAACCGGGGAGCTGTTTTTT. This translates into CVSSPIRGRTGELFF.

The chain couples TRBV18 to TRBJ1-2; D call uncertain. V gave up 4 bases and J gave up 4 bases, with 13 bases separating them. In germline, CDR1 is KGHSH, CDR2 LQKENI. This CDR3 is built from 14 residues. CDR3: CASSQSDTAYGYTF. CDR3 sequence (DNA): TGTGCCAGCTCACAATCGGATACAGCCTATGGCTACACCTTC.

Written as DNA, the CDR3 is TGTGCCAGCATGGGTCGGGAGGGGAACACTGAAGCTTTCTTT. It specifies CASMGREGNTEAFF. The genes are TRBV6-6 and TRBJ1-1; D is ambiguous. Germline lookup yields CDR1 MNHNY and CDR2 SVGAGI (reference sequence). This CDR3 is 14 amino acids long. The germline V and J ends were trimmed by 7 bases and 1 base, with 13 bases remaining between them.

CDR3 DNA sequence: TGTGCCAGCAGTGAATATGGAGGAAACACTGAAGCTTTCTTT. Protein product: CASSEYGGNTEAFF. The V and J genes are TRBV25-1 and TRBJ1-1; the D is unclear. CDR1 and CDR2 from the germline V gene are MGHDK and SYGVNS. V shed 0 bases and J shed 2 bases, with 7 bases lying between them. The length of the CDR3 is 14 residues.

This clone came up a few times. V gene TRBV27 combines with J gene TRBJ1-5, with TRBD1 identical over 11 bases. CDR1 MNHEY and CDR2 SMNVEV come from the germline V gene (reference sequence). The length of the CDR3 is 16 residues. The V gene end was trimmed by 4 bases and the J gene end by 9 bases; junction bases not matched to a gene: 11. The CDR3 DNA follows: TGTGCCAGCAGTTCTTACTACCGGGACAGGGGGTCGCCCCAGCATTTT. It yields the protein CASSSYYRDRGSPQHF.

This chain uses TRBV11-2 with TRBJ1-4; TRBD1 agrees at 7 bases. V was pared by 6 bases and J by 5 bases, with 12 bases of the junction left unmatched. The CDR3 spans 16 residues. Germline CDR1 SGHAT, CDR2 FQNNGV. DNA of the CDR3: TGTGCCAGCAGGAGGGGGGTAGGGGGCAAAAATGAAAAACTGTTTTTT. Its protein is CASRRGVGGKNEKLFF.

The chain joins TRBV29-1 to TRBJ1-4, with unresolved D. Germline values: CDR1 SQVTM, CDR2 ANQGSEA. The CDR3 is made up of 13 amino acids. The germline V and J ends were trimmed by 4 bases and 6 bases, with 12 bases remaining between them. CDR3 coding DNA: TGCAGCGTTGTATCCGAGGCGGATGAAAAACTGTTTTTT. Its protein is CSVVSEADEKLFF.

CDR3 bases: TGTGCCAGCGGAGCGGTTAGCTCCTACGAGCAGTACTTC. Amino acid sequence: CASGAVSSYEQYF. This chain links TRBV6-1 with TRBJ2-7, with D tentatively TRBD2 (5 bases). This CDR3 has 13 amino acids. Between the trimmed V and J ends, which lost 8 bases and 0 bases, there was a span of 11 bases. CDR1 is MNHNS, CDR2 SASEGT, per germline.

This chain joins TRBV7-9 and TRBJ2-4, with D tentatively TRBD2 (5 bases). Germline V gene lookup returns CDR1 SEHNR and CDR2 FQNEAQ (reference sequence). The CDR3 consists of 16 residues. The germline V and J ends were trimmed by 5 bases and 0 bases, with 14 bases remaining between them. CDR3 protein: CASSPPVEVAKNIQYF. CDR3 nucleotide sequence: TGTGCCAGCAGCCCTCCCGTGGAGGTAGCCAAAAACATTCAGTACTTC.

The chain combines TRBV27 with TRBJ2-6; TRBD2 might be the D (7 bases). Per the germline V gene, CDR1 is MNHEY and CDR2 is SMNVEV (reference sequence). This CDR3 has 15 amino acids. Trimming took 3 bases from V and 2 from J, leaving 8 bases between them. The CDR3 here is CASSLGGPGANVLTF. In nucleotides, the CDR3 is TGTGCCAGCAGTTTGGGGGGGCCTGGGGCCAACGTCCTGACTTTC.

The chain carries TRBV6-6 and TRBJ2-3; 10 nucleotides agree with TRBD1. This CDR3 comprises 14 residues. Germline trimming cut 5 bases from V and 4 bases from J; bases unmatched to any gene: 3. Germline CDR1 and CDR2: MNHNY and SVGAGI (reference sequence). The CDR3 protein is CASSRGTGADTQYF. CDR3 nucleotide sequence: TGTGCCAGCAGTCGAGGGACAGGGGCAGATACGCAGTATTTT.

The chain couples TRBV28 to TRBJ1-1; maybe TRBD1 (6 bases). The CDR3 has 13 amino acids. V was pared by 6 bases and J by 5 bases, with 13 bases between. Germline CDR1 and CDR2: MDHEN and SYDVKM. The CDR3 reads CASRLPGVTEAFF. Here the CDR3 DNA reads TGTGCCAGCAGACTTCCAGGGGTTACTGAAGCTTTCTTT.

The chain employs TRBV27 and TRBJ1-5; 7 nucleotides match TRBD1. J gave up 5 bases and V 5 bases, and 6 bases lay outside the gene matches. The CDR3 is made up of 14 amino acids. Germline assignment: CDR1 MNHEY and CDR2 SMNVEV (reference sequence). CDR3 region: CASSAYRGDQPQHF. The CDR3 DNA follows: TGTGCCAGCAGTGCCTACAGGGGCGATCAGCCCCAGCATTTT.

The CDR3 sequence is CASSQEPQGYEQYF. The DNA for the CDR3 is TGCGCCAGCAGCCAAGAGCCACAGGGCTACGAGCAGTACTTC. The chain couples TRBV4-3 to TRBJ2-5; possibly TRBD1 for D (6 bases). The J call may be mistaken, given a closer DNA end match to TRBJ2-7. This CDR3 is built from 14 residues. Looked up from germline, CDR1 is LGHNA and CDR2 is YSLEER.

This chain connects TRBV10-2 to TRBJ2-2; TRBD2 aligns across 9 bases. Germline lookup yields CDR1 WSHSY and CDR2 SAAADI. The CDR3 is made up of 15 amino acids. J gave up 5 bases and V 3 bases, and 4 bases lay outside the gene matches. CDR3 amino acids: CASSDYSGRTGELFF. CDR3 DNA: TGCGCCAGCAGTGATTATAGCGGGAGAACCGGGGAGCTGTTTTTT.

This sequence joins TRBV10-3 and TRBJ2-6; 10 nucleotides match TRBD1. Germline loops: CDR1 ENHRY, CDR2 SYGVKD. J gave up 3 bases and V 6 bases, and 11 bases lay outside the gene matches. The CDR3 extends over 18 amino acids. The CDR3 reads CAISALGQGPGGANVLTF. The CDR3 bases are TGTGCCATCAGCGCCTTGGGACAGGGGCCGGGTGGGGCCAACGTCCTGACTTTC.